The 32 T cell receptor beta chains in this list originate from one sample, sequenced in a study of neurological immune-mediated disorders. TCRdb reprocessed the 5' RACE reads with MiXCR, giving one entry per CDR3 protein. The table includes roughly 62,000 distinct CDR3 sequences, 3.7% detected once. The source material was PBMCs. These receptors all come from a woman aged 45 to 65 with multiple sclerosis.

This clonotype came up many times. This chain links TRBV20-1 with TRBJ2-3, with unresolved D. The ends were cut back, 2 bases at V and 6 bases at J, with 12 bases in the middle. This CDR3 is 13 amino acids long. From germline, CDR1 is DFQATT and CDR2 SNEGSKA (reference sequence). CDR3 sequence reads: CSARWTQGDTQYF. In DNA form, the CDR3 reads TGCAGTGCTAGATGGACCCAAGGTGATACGCAGTATTTT.

At least ten counts were recorded for this clonotype. The rearrangement joins TRBV19 to TRBJ2-4, with 8 positions matching TRBD2. V trimming: 5 bases; J trimming: 5 bases; junction bases outside the gene matches: 14. Per the germline V gene, CDR1 is LNHDA and CDR2 is SQIVND (reference sequence). The CDR3 length is 17 residues. The CDR3 protein is CASSRRREAVPENIQYF. DNA of the CDR3: TGTGCCAGTAGTCGACGGCGGGAGGCCGTTCCGGAAAACATTCAGTACTTC.

Many counts were recorded for this clonotype. The gene calls are TRBV4-2 and TRBJ2-1; 8 bases are a match to TRBD2. V shed 4 bases, J shed 1 base, and the junction held 3 bases outside the gene matches. This CDR3 has 15 residues. CDR1 and CDR2 from the germline V gene are LGHNA and YNFKEQ. CDR3 DNA sequence: TGTGCCAGCAGCCTCGGGACTAGATCCTACAATGAGCAGTTCTTC. Translated: CASSLGTRSYNEQFF.

This clonotype showed up many times. The chain couples TRBV12-3 or TRBV12-4 to TRBJ1-1, with a tentative D call TRBD1 (6 bases). CDR3 length equals 15 residues. The V gene lost 1 base and the J gene lost 0 bases, with 9 bases spanning the gap. CDR3 DNA: TGTGCCAGCAGTTTAGAGGGGGGACTGAACACTGAAGCTTTCTTT. Translation: CASSLEGGLNTEAFF.

This clonotype was seen ten or more times. J is TRBJ2-7 and V is TRBV10-3; perhaps TRBD2 as D (5 bases). The CDR3 is made up of 14 amino acids. Trimming stripped 3 bases from V and 3 bases from J, with 12 bases between. Germline values: CDR1 ENHRY, CDR2 SYGVKD. The CDR3 DNA sequence: TGTGCCATCAGTGATCGAGGGAGAGGCTACGAGCAGTACTTC. This translates into CAISDRGRGYEQYF.

This clonotype was seen many times. The rearrangement uses TRBV20-1 and TRBJ1-1, with TRBD1 as a possible D gene (5 bases). CDR3 length equals 13 residues. The ends were cut back, 5 bases at V and 0 bases at J, with 10 bases in the middle. Per germline, CDR1 DFQATT and CDR2 SNEGSKA (reference sequence). In DNA form, the CDR3 reads TGCAGTGCTTTTAGACAGATGAACACTGAAGCTTTCTTT. Protein sequence: CSAFRQMNTEAFF.

This clonotype was seen many times. This sequence joins TRBV7-6 and TRBJ2-5, with D possibly TRBD2 on 5 matching bases. Trimming shortened V by 5 bases and J by 2 bases, and 9 bases separated the two germline ends. CDR1 is SGHVS, CDR2 FNYEAQ, per germline. The length of the CDR3 is 13 residues. DNA for the CDR3: TGTGCCAGCAGCCAACGGGATCAAGAGACCCAGTACTTC. It is translated as CASSQRDQETQYF.

There are many counts of this clonotype. This rearrangement joins TRBV29-1 to TRBJ2-6, with 12 nucleotides matching TRBD2. CDR1 SQVTM and CDR2 ANQGSEA come from the germline V gene. The CDR3 extends over 17 amino acids. Unmatched junction bases numbered 5, after V lost 1 base and J lost 4 bases. In DNA form, the CDR3 reads TGCAGCGTTGAAGTCTGGACTAGCGGGACGGGGGCCAACGTCCTGACTTTC. It yields the protein CSVEVWTSGTGANVLTF.

In its sample, this clonotype was seen many times. The chain joins TRBV14 to TRBJ2-1; TRBD1 aligns across 9 bases. The germline V gene has CDR1 SGHDN and CDR2 FVKESK. The CDR3 has 16 residues. The junction had 11 bases not matched to a gene; V was cut back by 6 bases and J by 5 bases. The CDR3 loop reads CASSHLRDRVNNEQFF. As DNA, the CDR3 is TGTGCCAGCAGTCATCTACGGGACAGGGTCAACAATGAGCAGTTCTTC.

Only a few counts were recorded for this clonotype. J is TRBJ1-1 and V is TRBV11-1; D remains unclear. V gave up 0 bases and J gave up 4 bases, with 9 bases separating them. The germline V gene encodes CDR1 SGHAT and CDR2 FQDESV (reference sequence). The length of the CDR3 is 14 residues. The CDR3 here is CASSLATQSTEAFF. Written as DNA, the CDR3 is TGTGCCAGCAGCTTAGCCACGCAGTCCACTGAAGCTTTCTTT.

This clonotype was recorded at least ten times. The rearrangement joins TRBV12-3 or TRBV12-4 to TRBJ1-1, with D tentatively TRBD1 (6 bases). The CDR3 has 14 residues. The V and J ends lost 4 bases and 1 base respectively, with 10 bases between them. DNA of the CDR3: TGTGCCAGCAGTTCAGAGACAGGGAACACTGAAGCTTTCTTT. This codes for CASSSETGNTEAFF.

By share, this clonotype counts as medium-sized. The chain carries TRBV20-1 and TRBJ2-5; D uncertain. V was shortened by 4 bases and J by 7 bases, with 10 bases between the two germline ends. The CDR3 loop spans 11 amino acids. The germline gives CDR1 DFQATT, CDR2 SNEGSKA (reference sequence). CDR3 DNA: TGCAGTGCTAATTTTCCATCGACCCAGTACTTC. This codes for CSANFPSTQYF.

This clonotype has more than one count but fewer than ten. The chain links TRBV20-1 to TRBJ2-1, with D hard to call. The CDR3 consists of 11 residues. CDR1 is DFQATT, CDR2 SNEGSKA, per germline (reference sequence). The V and J ends lost 3 bases and 13 bases respectively, with 13 bases between them. The CDR3 DNA is TGCAGTGCTAGGAGGAGTTTGGGCCAGTTCTTC. Amino acids: CSARRSLGQFF.

This clonotype was seen repeatedly, ten times or more. This chain joins TRBV7-2 and TRBJ2-5; D gene uncertain. The CDR3 length is 11 residues. V was cut by 5 bases and J by 10 bases, with 11 bases left in between. Germline V gene lookup returns CDR1 SGHTA and CDR2 FQGNSA. The CDR3 DNA reads TGTGCCAGCAGCACCTTCCGAGACCAGTACTTC. Translated: CASSTFRDQYF. Full variable domain (missing parts from reference TRBV7-2 and TRBJ2-5): GAGVSQSPSNKVTEKGKDVELRCDPISGHTALYWYRQSLGQGLEFLIYFQGNSAPDKSGLPSDRFSAERTGGSVSTLTIQRTQQEDSAVYLCASSTFRDQYFGPGTRLLVL.

This clonotype was counted many times. DNA for the CDR3: TGTGCCAGCAGCGAATATATACGGGCTAATGAAAAACTGTTTTTT. It yields the protein CASSEYIRANEKLFF. The rearrangement uses TRBV7-2 and TRBJ1-4; no clear D. CDR3 length: 15 residues. Germline CDR1 and CDR2: SGHTA and FQGNSA. V was cut by 5 bases and J by 3 bases, with 13 bases left in between.

This clonotype was observed at least ten times. The CDR3: CSVGAGTYNEQFF. CDR3 nucleotides: TGCAGCGTTGGAGCGGGGACCTACAATGAGCAGTTCTTC. V and J are TRBV29-1 and TRBJ2-1; TRBD2 aligns across 7 bases. Per germline, CDR1 SQVTM and CDR2 ANQGSEA. V dropped 4 bases and J dropped 2; count of bases not matched to a gene: 2. The CDR3 is 13 residues long.

In its sample, this clonotype was seen many times. The chain joins TRBV5-1 to TRBJ2-7; tentatively, D is TRBD2 (6 bases). CDR3 size: 13 residues. Deletions cut 4 bases from V and 2 bases from J, with 10 bases between. The germline CDR1 and CDR2 sequences are SGHRS and YFSETQ. CDR3 nucleotide sequence: TGCGCCAGCAGCATAGCGGAAACCTACGAGCAGTACTTC. The encoded protein is CASSIAETYEQYF.

This clonotype has ten or more counts. The chain uses TRBV3-1 and TRBJ2-1; 9 nucleotides match TRBD1. The germline V gene has CDR1 LGHDT and CDR2 YNNKEL (reference sequence). Trimming removed 5 bases from V and 8 bases from J; junction bases left unmatched: 13. The CDR3 is made up of 16 amino acids. In DNA form, the CDR3 reads TGTGCCAGCAGCTCGGCCGGGACAGGGCCTTTAGATGAGCAGTTCTTC. It specifies CASSSAGTGPLDEQFF.

This clonotype was detected many times. The chain carries TRBV15 and TRBJ2-3; a weak D match, TRBD2 (5 bases). Between the trimmed V and J ends, which lost 1 base and 1 base, there was a span of 12 bases. Per the germline V gene, CDR1 is LNHNV and CDR2 is YYDKDF (reference sequence). The CDR3 has 16 amino acids. CDR3 sequence reads: CATSRVAGSGTDTQYF. CDR3 DNA sequence: TGTGCCACCAGCAGAGTTGCTGGTAGCGGCACAGATACGCAGTATTTT.

Many counts were recorded for this clonotype. J is TRBJ2-5 and V is TRBV6-2 or TRBV6-3, with 9 nucleotides matching TRBD2. Germline V lookup: CDR1 MNHEY, CDR2 SVGEGT. With 6 bases clipped from V and 5 bases from J, the junction kept 10 bases outside the gene matches. This CDR3 is 15 amino acids long. The CDR3 DNA reads TGTGCCAGCAGCGTAGCGGGAGACGAATGGGAGACCCAGTACTTC. It yields the protein CASSVAGDEWETQYF.

This clonotype was seen only a few times. Germline and junction disagree at one end, which may indicate a read error. The chain links TRBV7-7 to TRBJ2-5, with D possibly being TRBD1 (5 bases). There are 13 residues in the CDR3. Germline V gives CDR1 SSHAT, CDR2 FNYEAQ (reference sequence). DNA of the CDR3: TGTGCTAGCAGCGTTCCAGGGTGGGAGACCCAGTACTTC. This gives the protein CASSVPGWETQYF. Full variable domain (rest looked up from reference TRBV7-7 and TRBJ2-5): GAGVSQSPRYKVTKRGQDVTLRCDPISSHATLYWYQQALGQGPEFLTYFNYEAQPDKSGLPSDRFSAERPEGSISTLTIQRTEQRDSAMYRCASSVPGWETQYFGPGTRLLVL.

A remark on this clonotype: This sequence may be a read error, since a much larger clone differs from it by one base. This chain links TRBV10-3 with TRBJ2-2; D is unclear. The V gene lost 10 bases and the J gene lost 7 bases, with 10 bases spanning the gap. Germline V lookup: CDR1 ENHRY, CDR2 SYGVKD. The CDR3 runs 11 residues. CDR3 loop: CATKNVGELFF. Here the CDR3 DNA reads TGTGCCACCAAGAACGTCGGGGAGCTGTTTTTT.

This clonotype occurred many times. This rearrangement joins TRBV5-5 to TRBJ1-2; D is unresolved. V lost 0 bases and J 7 bases, leaving 19 bases between the germline ends. The germline V gene encodes CDR1 SGHKS and CDR2 YYEKEE (reference sequence). The length of the CDR3 is 16 residues. The CDR3 coding sequence is TGTGCCAGCAGCTTGGCCCCGTTGTCAGGCCGTGCTGGCTACACCTTC. It codes for CASSLAPLSGRAGYTF.

About this clonotype itself: This may stem from a read error, because a much larger clone lies one nucleotide away. The J gene is TRBJ2-2, the V gene TRBV10-3; 7 nucleotides align to TRBD2. The CDR3 extends over 12 amino acids. Germline V CDR1 and CDR2: ENHRY, SYGVKD. Trimming took 6 bases from V and 9 from J; bases not matched to a gene: 4. The CDR3 DNA sequence: TGTGCCATCAGAAGCGGGACCAGGGAGCTGTTTTTT. This sequence encodes CAIRSGTRELFF.

The table lists this clonotype with a few counts. The rearrangement uses TRBV5-1 and TRBJ2-5; 8 bases are shared with TRBD2. There are 16 residues in the CDR3. Germline-derived CDR1 and CDR2 are SGHRS and YFSETQ. V shed 0 bases and J 2 bases; nucleotides not matched to a gene: 6. In nucleotides, the CDR3 is TGCGCCAGCAGCTTGGCCTTAGCGGGGAAACAAGAGACCCAGTACTTC. Its translation: CASSLALAGKQETQYF.

This clonotype was counted at least ten times. The rearrangement joins TRBV20-1 to TRBJ2-1, with D unclear. This CDR3 contains 11 residues. The ends were cut back, 7 bases at V and 10 bases at J, with 14 bases in the middle. Germline V gives CDR1 DFQATT, CDR2 SNEGSKA (reference sequence). The CDR3 DNA follows: TGCAGTGGAATTCGGTCTACCGAGCAGTTCTTC. This gives the protein CSGIRSTEQFF.

This clonotype appeared many times. DNA of the CDR3: TGTGCCAGCACCTCGGGACAGGGAAATGAAAAACTGTTTTTT. It is translated as CASTSGQGNEKLFF. This chain uses TRBV12-3 or TRBV12-4 with TRBJ1-4; 9 bases map to TRBD1. V trimming: 7 bases; J trimming: 5 bases; junction bases outside the gene matches: 5. The length of the CDR3 is 14 residues.

The chain combines TRBV5-8 with TRBJ1-3; 7 positions agree with TRBD1. This CDR3 spans 16 amino acids. Germline V gene sequence: CDR1 SGHTS, CDR2 YDEGEE. The V segment lost 1 base and the J segment 2 bases; nucleotides outside the gene matches: 6. The CDR3 protein is CASSLLGQTTGNTIYF. The DNA for the CDR3 is TGTGCCAGCAGCTTGCTGGGACAGACAACTGGAAACACCATATATTTT.

The genes are TRBV20-1 and TRBJ2-5; 7 bases line up with TRBD1. The trim removed 0 bases at V and 5 bases at J, leaving 6 bases unmatched. This CDR3 region has 14 residues. CDR1 is DFQATT, CDR2 SNEGSKA, per germline (reference sequence). CDR3 in DNA: TGCAGTGCTAGAGACCTAGACAGGGACGAGACCCAGTACTTC. Its protein product is CSARDLDRDETQYF.

This clonotype has a count of ten or more. V usage is TRBV10-3 and J usage is TRBJ2-3, with 9 bases lining up with TRBD2. The CDR3 totals 15 residues. CDR1 ENHRY and CDR2 SYGVKD come from the germline V gene. The junction had 5 bases not matched to a gene; V was cut back by 4 bases and J by 3 bases. Here the CDR3 reads CAISAGAGGTDTQYF. CDR3 bases: TGTGCCATCAGTGCAGGAGCGGGAGGAACAGATACGCAGTATTTT.

CDR3 residues: CASSVGGYEQYF. The CDR3 DNA reads TGTGCCAGCAGCGTCGGAGGGTACGAGCAGTACTTC. The chain recombines TRBV7-9 with TRBJ2-7; tentatively, D is TRBD2 (6 bases). Germline V gene lookup returns CDR1 SEHNR and CDR2 FQNEAQ (reference sequence). Deletions cut 5 bases from V and 4 bases from J, with 9 bases between. The CDR3 spans 12 residues.

In its sample, this clonotype was seen many times. The CDR3 loop reads CASTRTGYNEQFF. CDR3 sequence (DNA): TGTGCCAGCACCAGGACTGGTTACAATGAGCAGTTCTTC. The chain employs TRBV7-2 and TRBJ2-1, with a weak D call TRBD2 (5 bases). V shed 7 bases and J shed 4 bases, with 11 bases lying between them. The CDR3 covers 13 residues. From germline, CDR1 is SGHTA and CDR2 FQGNSA.